This passage covers 10 T cell receptor beta chains from one sample sequenced in a study of blood T cell repertoires in COVID-19 (dated by TCRdb to the early 2020s). The method was the immunoSEQ multiplex PCR assay. The table comes from immuneACCESS by way of TCRdb, which keeps in-frame sequences with V and J called. Part of the clones is missing from these tables; in studies checked, under half for an unresolved V gene and the rest for unknown reasons. This sample comprises some 150,000 clones, roughly 90% of them detected only once. The top ten clonotypes cover 2.3% of the sample. Sequencing input: peripheral blood. The receptors come from a human donor in a cohort sampled during active COVID-19.

The V gene is TRBV12-3 or TRBV12-4, the J gene TRBJ2-7; D not certain. This CDR3 region has 12 residues. Between the trimmed V and J ends, which lost 5 bases and 7 bases, there was a span of 12 bases. The CDR3, as DNA: TGTGCCAGCAGTCCCCCCACACAAGAGCAGTACTTC. As protein: CASSPPTQEQYF.

The count of this clone is one. The J gene is TRBJ2-3, the V gene TRBV15, with a tentative D call TRBD1 (5 bases). Germline loops: CDR1 LNHNV, CDR2 YYDKDF (reference sequence). Trimming took 0 bases from V and 2 from J, leaving 18 bases between them. The CDR3 length is 18 residues. As DNA, the CDR3 is TGTGCCACCAGCAGAGATATTAAGGTGACAGATATCACAGATACGCAGTATTTT. Translating gives CATSRDIKVTDITDTQYF.

The CDR3 region is CASSLMPGEQYF. CDR3 nucleotide sequence: TGTGCCAGCAGCTTAATGCCGGGAGAGCAGTACTTC. V and J are TRBV7-9 and TRBJ2-7, with a possible D match to TRBD2 (5 bases). Trimming took 2 bases from V and 7 from J, leaving 9 bases between them. There are 12 residues in the CDR3. Germline values: CDR1 SEHNR, CDR2 FQNEAQ (reference sequence).

This clone appeared a single time. The chain has TRBV7-9 and TRBJ1-2; a possible D gene is TRBD1 (6 bases). The germline V gene has CDR1 SEHNR and CDR2 FQNEAQ (reference sequence). The CDR3 is made up of 15 amino acids. With 5 bases removed from V and 4 bases from J, the gap between germline ends came to 17 bases. The CDR3 coding sequence is TGTGCCAGCAGCCCCCTCTTTACAGGGTTCTATGGCTACACCTTC. Translation gives CASSPLFTGFYGYTF.

V and J are TRBV28 and TRBJ2-3, with 8 nucleotides matching TRBD2. Germline CDR1 is MDHEN and CDR2 is SYDVKM. This CDR3 is 15 amino acids long. V shed 5 bases and J 4 bases; nucleotides not matched to a gene: 8. The CDR3 sequence: CASSTTGTRADTQYF. The CDR3 DNA reads TGTGCCAGCAGTACCACCGGGACTAGAGCAGATACGCAGTATTTT.

This clone was found once. The V gene is TRBV9, the J gene TRBJ2-7; D remains unclear. CDR1 is SGDLS and CDR2 is YYNGEE in the germline V gene. The CDR3 sequence is 15 residues long. Trimming stripped 4 bases from V and 3 bases from J, with 17 bases between. CDR3 nucleotides: TGTGCCAGCAGCCCCCACCCCGCTGCAGACTACGAGCAGTACTTC. It is translated as CASSPHPAADYEQYF.

This clone came up a few times. The chain couples TRBV4-3 to TRBJ2-7; D perhaps matches TRBD1 (5 bases). Germline values: CDR1 LGHNA, CDR2 YSLEER. V was pared by 0 bases and J by 6 bases, with 15 bases between. CDR3 length equals 15 residues. The CDR3 loop is CASSQEGQGRAEQYF. As DNA, the CDR3 is TGCGCCAGCAGCCAAGAGGGGCAGGGTCGAGCCGAGCAGTACTTC.

The gene calls are TRBV7-9 and TRBJ2-3; D is undetermined. Germline CDR1 reads SEHNR; CDR2 reads FQNEAQ (reference sequence). There are 15 residues in the CDR3. The ends were cut back, 2 bases at V and 2 bases at J, with 11 bases in the middle. This CDR3 reads CASSLLVADTDTQYF. DNA of the CDR3: TGTGCCAGCAGCTTACTAGTGGCAGACACAGATACGCAGTATTTT.

The CDR3 DNA reads TGTGCCAGCAGTGAAAGGGGGCGGGAGGGCCGAGATACGCAGTATTTT. The encoded protein is CASSERGREGRDTQYF. The V call is TRBV25-1, the J call TRBJ2-3; 9 bases line up with TRBD2. The junction had 8 bases not matched to a gene; V was cut back by 2 bases and J by 5 bases. The CDR3 is 16 residues long. Germline assignment: CDR1 MGHDK and CDR2 SYGVNS. The full variable domain, with the rest looked up from reference TRBV25-1 and TRBJ2-3, is EADIYQTPRYLVIGTGKKITLECSQTMGHDKMYWYQQDPGMELHLIHYSYGVNSTEKGDLSSESTVSRIRTEHFPLTLESARPSHTSQYLCASSERGREGRDTQYFGPGTRLTVL.

V usage is TRBV6-2 or TRBV6-3 and J usage is TRBJ1-5; 9 bases are shared with TRBD1. CDR3 length: 14 amino acids. V gave up 2 bases and J gave up 4 bases; unmatched junction bases: 0. In germline, CDR1 is MNHEY, CDR2 SVGEGT. The CDR3 loop is CASSYGTGNQPQHF. The CDR3 bases are TGTGCCAGCAGTTACGGGACAGGGAATCAGCCCCAGCATTTT.